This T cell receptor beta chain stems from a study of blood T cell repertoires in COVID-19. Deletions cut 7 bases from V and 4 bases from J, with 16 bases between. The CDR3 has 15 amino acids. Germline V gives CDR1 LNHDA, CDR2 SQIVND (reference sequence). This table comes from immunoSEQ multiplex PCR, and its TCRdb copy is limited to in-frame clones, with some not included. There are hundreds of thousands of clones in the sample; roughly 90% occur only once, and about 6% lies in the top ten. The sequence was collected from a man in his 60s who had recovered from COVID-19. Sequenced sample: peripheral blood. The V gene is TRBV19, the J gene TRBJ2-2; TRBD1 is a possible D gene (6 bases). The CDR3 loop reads CASTLGGQSTGELFF. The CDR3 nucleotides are TGTGCCAGTACCCTAGGGGGTCAAAGCACCGGGGAGCTGTTTTTT.